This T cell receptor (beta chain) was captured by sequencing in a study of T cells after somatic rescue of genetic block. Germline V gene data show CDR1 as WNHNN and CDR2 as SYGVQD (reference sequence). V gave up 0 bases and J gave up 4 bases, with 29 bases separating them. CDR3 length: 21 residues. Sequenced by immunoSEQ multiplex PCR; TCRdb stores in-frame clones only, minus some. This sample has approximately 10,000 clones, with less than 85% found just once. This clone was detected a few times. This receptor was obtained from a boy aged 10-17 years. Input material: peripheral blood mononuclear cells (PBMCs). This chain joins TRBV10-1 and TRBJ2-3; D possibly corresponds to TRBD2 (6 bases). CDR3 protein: CASSESMGGGSEPHTADTQYF. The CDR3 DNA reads TGCGCCAGCAGTGAGTCGATGGGGGGTGGTTCGGAGCCTCATACGGCAGATACGCAGTATTTT.